These 30 T cell receptor beta chains originate from one sample sequenced in a study of blood T cells in healthy people across ages. A second PCR of 7 to 11 cycles used a sample-barcoded 5' primer and a J-beta primer mix. MiXCR, applied by TCRdb to the 5' RACE reads, yields one record per CDR3 protein. The repertoire has about 1,500,000 distinct CDR3 sequences, 28% of them found once; the top ten carry 7.7%. The sample consisted of blood. Source of these receptors: a woman aged 30 to 39 in good health.

The chain is built from TRBV20-1 and TRBJ2-7, with TRBD2 identical over 8 bases. The last part of the DNA fits TRBJ2-5 better; the J call may be wrong. The CDR3 is made up of 18 amino acids. Germline V gene data show CDR1 as DFQATT and CDR2 as SNEGSKA (reference sequence). This chain's CDR3 is CSARTPSSGQNLQETQYF. The DNA of the CDR3 is TGCAGTGCTAGAACGCCATCTAGCGGGCAAAACCTCCAAGAGACCCAGTACTTC.

The chain combines TRBV5-1 with TRBJ2-7; D is unresolved. CDR1 and CDR2 (germline): SGHRS, YFSETQ. This CDR3 comprises 14 residues. Trimming stripped 0 bases from V and 5 bases from J, with 12 bases between. CDR3 in amino acids: CASSLVTDDHEQYF. CDR3 DNA sequence: TGCGCCAGCAGCTTGGTTACAGACGACCACGAGCAGTACTTC.

The rearrangement uses TRBV2 and TRBJ1-1, with 9 bases that match TRBD1. This CDR3 is built from 13 residues. Germline lookup yields CDR1 SNHLY and CDR2 FYNNEI. V dropped 8 bases and J dropped 7; count of bases not matched to a gene: 8. As DNA, the CDR3 is TGTGCCAGCGGGACAGGGTTGTCTAATGAAGCTTTCTTT. Translating gives CASGTGLSNEAFF.

This clonotype was seen more than once but under ten times. CDR3 sequence: CALYAGSSSYNEQFF. The CDR3 DNA follows: TGTGCCTTATATGCGGGGAGTAGCTCCTACAATGAGCAGTTCTTC. The gene calls are TRBV30 and TRBJ2-1, with D perhaps TRBD2 (6 bases). The CDR3 sequence is 15 residues long. Trimming took 7 bases from V and 0 from J, leaving 16 bases between them. Per the germline V gene, CDR1 is GTSNPN and CDR2 is SVGIG (reference sequence).

In this sample, this clonotype turned up many times. This sequence joins TRBV29-1 and TRBJ1-2, with 11 positions matching TRBD1. With 7 bases clipped from V and 8 bases from J, the junction kept 9 bases outside the gene matches. This CDR3 contains 13 residues. From germline, CDR1 is SQVTM and CDR2 ANQGSEA. CDR3 region: CSALDRGLRGYTF. The CDR3 DNA is TGCAGCGCCCTGGACAGGGGGCTACGAGGCTACACCTTC.

This clonotype was counted a few times. This chain uses TRBV6-2 or TRBV6-3 with TRBJ2-5, with D perhaps TRBD2 (6 bases). This CDR3 region has 13 residues. Trimming pared 7 bases from V and 3 bases from J, leaving 12 bases between. Germline V gene sequence: CDR1 MNHEY, CDR2 SVGEGT. The CDR3 DNA sequence: TGTGCCAGCACCCGGGACTTCAAAGAGACCCAGTACTTC. Its translation is CASTRDFKETQYF.

This chain joins TRBV10-3 and TRBJ2-7, with TRBD1 matching over 8 bases. CDR3 length equals 13 residues. In germline, CDR1 is ENHRY, CDR2 SYGVKD. J gave up 4 bases and V 4 bases, and 3 bases lay outside the gene matches. CDR3 amino acids: CAISAQGAYEQYF. DNA of the CDR3: TGTGCCATCAGTGCGCAGGGGGCTTACGAGCAGTACTTC.

At least ten counts were recorded for this clonotype. V gene TRBV7-2 combines with J gene TRBJ1-1; D unclear. The CDR3 runs 13 residues. Germline CDR1 reads SGHTA; CDR2 reads FQGNSA. V was shortened by 5 bases and J by 5 bases, with 12 bases between the two germline ends. The CDR3 nucleotides read TGTGCCAGCAGCCCCCAAGTTGGAACTGAAGCTTTCTTT. This encodes CASSPQVGTEAFF.

The V gene is TRBV13, the J gene TRBJ2-7; 8 positions match TRBD1. V was clipped by 3 bases and J by 6 bases; unmatched bases: 7. The V gene's germline CDR1 is PRHDT and CDR2 FYEKMQ (reference sequence). The CDR3 spans 14 residues. This CDR3 reads CASSFGTGTGEQYF. In DNA, the CDR3 is TGTGCCAGCAGCTTTGGGACAGGAACGGGCGAGCAGTACTTC.

This clonotype was counted between two and nine times. The chain employs TRBV18 and TRBJ2-4, with TRBD1 as a possible D gene (5 bases). CDR1 and CDR2 (germline): KGHSH, LQKENI. The CDR3 length is 15 residues. V was pared by 3 bases and J by 3 bases, with 12 bases between. CDR3 DNA: TGTGCCAGCTCACCGAAGGGGTCGAGCAAAAACATTCAGTACTTC. Amino acid sequence: CASSPKGSSKNIQYF.

The gene calls are TRBV7-2 and TRBJ2-1; 9 bases match TRBD2. The junction had 6 bases not matched to a gene; V was cut back by 3 bases and J by 6 bases. Germline V gene sequence: CDR1 SGHTA, CDR2 FQGNSA. This CDR3 is 15 amino acids long. The chain's CDR3 is CASSFNRLAANEQFF. The DNA for the CDR3 is TGTGCCAGCAGCTTCAACAGACTAGCGGCCAATGAGCAGTTCTTC.

The J gene is TRBJ2-7, the V gene TRBV7-2; D uncertain. Trimming left V 2 bases short and J 0 bases short, with 8 bases between. The CDR3 is 14 amino acids. CDR1 SGHTA and CDR2 FQGNSA come from the germline V gene. CDR3 bases: TGTGCCAGCAGCTTAATCGACACCTCCTACGAGCAGTACTTC. This encodes CASSLIDTSYEQYF.

The chain joins TRBV29-1 to TRBJ2-5; D perhaps matches TRBD1 (7 bases). This CDR3 is built from 13 residues. V was pared by 3 bases and J by 7 bases, with 15 bases between. Per the germline V gene, CDR1 is SQVTM and CDR2 is ANQGSEA. The DNA for the CDR3 is TGCAGCGTTGAGGGGCAGGGGGAGGCGACCCAGTACTTC. Translating gives CSVEGQGEATQYF.

This clonotype has a handful of counts. The chain couples TRBV5-1 to TRBJ2-5, with a weak D call TRBD1 (6 bases). Near its end, the DNA agrees better with TRBJ2-7, so the J call may be wrong. Germline V gives CDR1 SGHRS, CDR2 YFSETQ. This CDR3 spans 14 amino acids. The CDR3 nucleotides read TGCGCCAGCAGCTCAGGGGAAGGCCCCCGCGAGCAGTACTTC. Its translation: CASSSGEGPREQYF.

This chain joins TRBV7-9 and TRBJ2-7, with D unresolved. The CDR3 is made up of 15 amino acids. The germline CDR1 and CDR2 sequences are SEHNR and FQNEAQ (reference sequence). The V end lost 2 bases, the J end lost 7 bases, and 18 bases lay between the germline ends. Here the CDR3 DNA reads TGTGCCAGCAGCTTAAAATACTCTGCCGACAATGAGCAGTACTTC. It codes for CASSLKYSADNEQYF.

The chain combines TRBV20-1 with TRBJ2-4, with 7 bases lining up with TRBD2. V shed 4 bases and J 6 bases; nucleotides not matched to a gene: 15. Per the germline V gene, CDR1 is DFQATT and CDR2 is SNEGSKA (reference sequence). The CDR3 consists of 16 residues. The CDR3: CSAKGTSAPIGNIQYF. Written as DNA, the CDR3 is TGCAGTGCTAAGGGAACTAGCGCTCCGATTGGAAACATTCAGTACTTC.

The rearrangement links TRBV6-5 to TRBJ2-1; maybe TRBD2 (6 bases). V dropped 3 bases and J dropped 13 bases, with 16 bases sitting between them. Looked up from germline, CDR1 is MNHEY and CDR2 is SVGAGI. The CDR3 is made up of 13 amino acids. CDR3 sequence reads: CASSYDGGETQFF. The CDR3 bases are TGTGCCAGCAGTTATGACGGGGGAGAGACCCAGTTCTTC.

A few counts support this clonotype. The J gene is TRBJ1-6, the V gene TRBV18, with D unclear. Looked up from germline, CDR1 is KGHSH and CDR2 is LQKENI. The CDR3 length is 16 residues. The V end lost 6 bases, the J end lost 7 bases, and 19 bases lay between the germline ends. CDR3 DNA: TGTGCCAGCTCCCCCAGGAACGCAGCCGCGAATTCACCCCTCCACTTT. This codes for CASSPRNAAANSPLHF.

The J gene is TRBJ2-7, the V gene TRBV7-9; the D gene is possibly TRBD1 (5 bases). The CDR3 covers 14 residues. Trimming pared 5 bases from V and 4 bases from J, leaving 15 bases between. CDR1 and CDR2 from the germline V gene are SEHNR and FQNEAQ (reference sequence). CDR3 nucleotides: TGTGCCAGCAGCACGAATCTACAGGTATACGAGCAGTACTTC. Translated, it gives CASSTNLQVYEQYF. Combining the CDR3 with reference TRBV7-9 and TRBJ2-7 gives the whole variable domain DTGVSQNPRHKITKRGQNVTFRCDPISEHNRLYWYRQTLGQGPEFLTYFQNEAQLEKSRLLSDRFSAERPKGSFSTLEIQRTEQGDSAMYLCASSTNLQVYEQYFGPGTRLTVT.

This sequence joins TRBV12-3 or TRBV12-4 and TRBJ2-7, with a possible D match to TRBD1 (5 bases). V dropped 4 bases and J dropped 0 bases, with 13 bases sitting between them. The CDR3 length is 15 residues. CDR3 coding DNA: TGTGCCAGCAGTTCCTGGGGCGCAGGCTCCTACGAGCAGTACTTC. As protein: CASSSWGAGSYEQYF.

The chain is built from TRBV5-1 and TRBJ2-3; D call uncertain. CDR1 and CDR2 (germline): SGHRS, YFSETQ. Between the trimmed V and J ends, which lost 4 bases and 0 bases, there was a span of 15 bases. The CDR3 spans 16 residues. CDR3 residues: CASSVYPTSSTDTQYF. CDR3 nucleotide sequence: TGCGCCAGCAGCGTCTACCCCACATCTAGCACAGATACGCAGTATTTT.

This clonotype was seen a few times. This chain links TRBV5-1 with TRBJ2-7; TRBD1 agrees at 7 bases. CDR1 and CDR2 (germline): SGHRS, YFSETQ. There are 15 residues in the CDR3. Germline trimming cut 2 bases from V and 6 bases from J; bases unmatched to any gene: 11. The CDR3: CASSFGDSTFSEQYF. CDR3 coding DNA: TGCGCCAGCAGCTTCGGGGACAGTACGTTTAGCGAGCAGTACTTC. Complete variable domain (other parts from reference TRBV5-1 and TRBJ2-7): KAGVTQTPRYLIKTRGQQVTLSCSPISGHRSVSWYQQTPGQGLQFLFEYFSETQRNKGNFPGRFSGRQFSNSRSEMNVSTLELGDSALYLCASSFGDSTFSEQYFGPGTRLTVT.

The chain links TRBV5-1 to TRBJ2-2; D gene unclear. The germline gives CDR1 SGHRS, CDR2 YFSETQ. Trimming left V 3 bases short and J 8 bases short, with 14 bases between. There are 14 residues in the CDR3. In DNA form, the CDR3 reads TGCGCCAGCAGCTACCGTTCCCCGACAGGGGAGCTGTTTTTT. It specifies CASSYRSPTGELFF. The entire variable domain, with the rest obtained from reference TRBV5-1 and TRBJ2-2, is as follows: KAGVTQTPRYLIKTRGQQVTLSCSPISGHRSVSWYQQTPGQGLQFLFEYFSETQRNKGNFPGRFSGRQFSNSRSEMNVSTLELGDSALYLCASSYRSPTGELFFGEGSRLTVL.

CDR3 sequence reads: CSAAARRGLDIQYF. The CDR3 coding sequence is TGCAGTGCCGCGGCCCGGCGCGGTTTGGACATTCAGTACTTC. V is TRBV20-1 and J is TRBJ2-4; D is unresolved. V was trimmed by 6 bases and J by 8 bases, leaving 20 bases between them. Per germline, CDR1 DFQATT and CDR2 SNEGSKA (reference sequence). The CDR3 length is 14 residues.

This clonotype occurred a few times. The chain links TRBV20-1 to TRBJ2-4, with 10 bases matching TRBD1. The trim removed 3 bases at V and 7 bases at J, leaving 6 bases unmatched. CDR1 DFQATT and CDR2 SNEGSKA come from the germline V gene (reference sequence). The CDR3 loop spans 14 amino acids. The CDR3 DNA is TGCAGTGCTAGGACCGGGACAGGGGCGAACATTCAGTACTTC. This gives the protein CSARTGTGANIQYF.

The chain combines TRBV6-2 or TRBV6-3 with TRBJ2-4; D is undetermined. This CDR3 is 14 amino acids long. Per germline, CDR1 MNHEY and CDR2 SVGEGT. The ends were cut back, 7 bases at V and 3 bases at J, with 13 bases in the middle. CDR3 amino acids: CASTPRQLKNIQYF. DNA of the CDR3: TGTGCCAGCACCCCACGGCAGCTCAAAAACATTCAGTACTTC.

This chain uses TRBV7-2 with TRBJ2-5; 10 bases map to TRBD2. The V segment lost 5 bases and the J segment 5 bases; nucleotides outside the gene matches: 14. The CDR3 loop spans 17 amino acids. CDR1 is SGHTA and CDR2 is FQGNSA in the germline V gene. CDR3 residues: CASSPPFSSGSRETQYF. Here the CDR3 DNA reads TGTGCCAGCAGCCCTCCCTTCTCTAGCGGGAGCCGGGAGACCCAGTACTTC.

V usage is TRBV5-1 and J usage is TRBJ1-3; D gene uncertain. V lost 0 bases to trimming and J lost 3 bases, with 10 bases between them. CDR1 and CDR2 from the germline V gene are SGHRS and YFSETQ. This CDR3 has 15 residues. In DNA, the CDR3 is TGCGCCAGCAGCTTGGAGATACCCTTTGGAAACACCATATATTTT. This gives the protein CASSLEIPFGNTIYF.

The chain uses TRBV5-1 and TRBJ2-7; 9 nucleotides line up with TRBD1. Trimming took 9 bases from V and 3 from J; bases not matched to a gene: 10. The CDR3 contains 14 residues. Germline lookup yields CDR1 SGHRS and CDR2 YFSETQ. CDR3 in amino acids: CATSPTGGNYEQYF. In nucleotides, the CDR3 is TGCGCCACCTCACCGACAGGGGGAAACTACGAGCAGTACTTC.

Remarks on this clonotype: A read error may produce the germline difference seen at one junction end. V is TRBV12-3 or TRBV12-4 and J is TRBJ2-1; 11 nucleotides match TRBD2. The CDR3 has 15 amino acids. CDR3 nucleotide sequence: TGTGCCAACAGTTTCCTAGCGGGGGGATACGATGAGCAGTTCTTC. Encoded protein: CANSFLAGGYDEQFF.